The 21 T cell receptor beta chains in this list originate from one sample, sequenced in a study of shared clonotypes between healthy human individuals. The repertoire was sequenced with immunoSEQ multiplex PCR; TCRdb's copy has only in-frame clones and lacks some. The sample includes around 940,000 clones, around 80% of them seen just once. Material: memory CD4+ T cells sorted from blood. Specified subset: CD45RA-negative fraction. These receptors all stem from a man between 18 and 29 years old in good health.

This clone was seen a handful of times. The chain is built from TRBV7-9 and TRBJ2-5, with TRBD2 matching 13 bases. The assigned J gene may be wrong: the sequence end matches TRBJ2-7 better. The V gene's germline CDR1 is SEHNR and CDR2 FQNEAQ (reference sequence). The CDR3 loop spans 15 amino acids. The CDR3 loop reads CASSSGLAGDHEQYF. The CDR3 region has the DNA TGTGCCAGCAGCTCAGGACTAGCGGGGGACCACGAGCAGTACTTC.

The gene calls are TRBV19 and TRBJ2-5; 10 bases agree with TRBD1. The germline V gene has CDR1 LNHDA and CDR2 SQIVND (reference sequence). Losses at the gene ends were 5 bases for V and 5 bases for J; bases not matched to a gene: 5. The CDR3 has 14 amino acids. The CDR3 reads CASSAGQGGETQYF. The CDR3 coding sequence is TGTGCCAGTAGTGCCGGACAGGGGGGGGAGACCCAGTACTTC.

The CDR3 is CASSLARIATGAREQYF. The CDR3 bases are TGTGCCAGCAGCTTAGCCCGTATTGCGACAGGGGCACGCGAGCAGTACTTC. The J gene is TRBJ2-7, the V gene TRBV11-2, with 8 nucleotides matching TRBD1. The CDR3 has 17 residues. The trim removed 1 base at V and 6 bases at J, leaving 14 bases unmatched. Per germline, CDR1 SGHAT and CDR2 FQNNGV.

The chain uses TRBV11-2 and TRBJ2-2; 7 nucleotides agree with TRBD1. The germline CDR1 and CDR2 sequences are SGHAT and FQNNGV. After removal of 4 bases from V and 0 bases from J, the junction contained 5 bases not matched to a gene. The CDR3 has 16 residues. As DNA, the CDR3 is TGTGCCAGCAGCTCGGGACAGACCTCGAACACCGGGGAGCTGTTTTTT. Translated: CASSSGQTSNTGELFF.

V gene TRBV29-1 combines with J gene TRBJ1-2, with TRBD1 matching over 10 bases. CDR1 and CDR2 (germline): SQVTM, ANQGSEA. J gave up 4 bases and V 7 bases, and 9 bases lay outside the gene matches. The CDR3 consists of 14 residues. The CDR3 bases are TGCAGCGCCGAGAGGACAGGGGGAAGCTATGGCTACACCTTC. Its protein product is CSAERTGGSYGYTF.

V is TRBV7-9 and J is TRBJ2-7, with TRBD1 matching over 8 bases. V trimming: 2 bases; J trimming: 0 bases; junction bases outside the gene matches: 9. CDR1 is SEHNR and CDR2 is FQNEAQ in the germline V gene (reference sequence). The CDR3 has 17 amino acids. The CDR3 loop is CASSLLLGQGNSYEQYF. CDR3 DNA sequence: TGTGCCAGCAGCTTACTCCTCGGACAGGGCAACTCCTACGAGCAGTACTTC.

V and J are TRBV7-3 and TRBJ2-7; either TRBD1 or TRBD2 may supply D (5 bases each). Deletions cut 11 bases from V and 2 bases from J, with 19 bases between. CDR1 is SGHTA, CDR2 FQGTGA, per germline. The CDR3 runs to 14 residues. CDR3 coding DNA: TGTGCCTCAAAGTCCCGGGACGGACCCTACGAGCAGTACTTC. Its translation is CASKSRDGPYEQYF.

The chain couples TRBV29-1 to TRBJ2-5, with 10 nucleotides matching TRBD2. Germline lookup yields CDR1 SQVTM and CDR2 ANQGSEA. The CDR3 sequence is 14 residues long. Germline trimming cut 4 bases from V and 5 bases from J; bases unmatched to any gene: 7. The CDR3 bases are TGCAGCGTTGCAGCGGGGGGGCGGTTGGAGACCCAGTACTTC. This encodes CSVAAGGRLETQYF.

V usage is TRBV11-2 and J usage is TRBJ1-1; 12 bases fit TRBD1. CDR3 length: 16 amino acids. From germline, CDR1 is SGHAT and CDR2 FQNNGV. The V gene end was trimmed by 3 bases and the J gene end by 5 bases; junction bases not matched to a gene: 7. CDR3 DNA sequence: TGTGCCAGCAGCTTTCTGGGACAGGGGGCTTGGACTGAAGCTTTCTTT. Protein product: CASSFLGQGAWTEAFF.

The V and J genes are TRBV6-1 and TRBJ1-5; a possible D gene is TRBD1 (6 bases). There are 17 residues in the CDR3. Germline values: CDR1 MNHNS, CDR2 SASEGT. Trimming removed 2 bases from V and 3 bases from J, with 17 bases in between. The CDR3 loop is CASSEILGARNNQPQHF. The CDR3 coding sequence is TGTGCCAGCAGTGAAATTTTGGGGGCTCGAAACAATCAGCCCCAGCATTTT.

This clone was observed a handful of times. This chain connects TRBV10-3 to TRBJ2-5; TRBD2 matches at 13 bases. The length of the CDR3 is 16 residues. V lost 6 bases to trimming and J lost 1 base; unmatched junction nucleotides: 5. The germline V gene encodes CDR1 ENHRY and CDR2 SYGVKD. This chain's CDR3 is CAISATSGRIQETQYF. CDR3 DNA sequence: TGTGCCATCAGCGCGACTAGCGGGAGGATCCAAGAGACCCAGTACTTC.

This rearrangement joins TRBV30 to TRBJ2-5, with 7 bases lining up with TRBD2. The DNA matches TRBJ2-7 better at its end, which makes the J call doubtful. Per germline, CDR1 GTSNPN and CDR2 SVGIG (reference sequence). This CDR3 has 13 residues. The CDR3 region is CAWGRGGPSEQYF. For the CDR3, the DNA is TGTGCCTGGGGGAGGGGCGGCCCCTCCGAGCAGTACTTC.

CDR3 in DNA: TGTGCCAGCAGTTACGGCGGGGTCAACTCTGGAAACACCATATATTTT. This gives the protein CASSYGGVNSGNTIYF. This chain joins TRBV6-5 and TRBJ1-3, with D unresolved. There are 16 residues in the CDR3. CDR1 MNHEY and CDR2 SVGAGI come from the germline V gene. V shed 2 bases and J shed 0 bases, with 11 bases lying between them.

V and J are TRBV5-4 and TRBJ1-2; no reliable D call. Germline CDR1 is SGHNT and CDR2 is YYREEE (reference sequence). The CDR3 is 13 amino acids. V was clipped by 3 bases and J by 4 bases, with 10 bases between them. The CDR3 loop reads CASSSQELYGYTF. CDR3 DNA sequence: TGTGCCAGCAGCTCGCAGGAGCTCTATGGCTACACCTTC.

This chain joins TRBV10-3 and TRBJ1-1; D is perhaps TRBD1 (5 bases). Germline V gives CDR1 ENHRY, CDR2 SYGVKD. The CDR3 sequence is 14 residues long. The V end was cut by 2 bases, the J end by 5 bases, with 12 bases between. DNA for the CDR3: TGTGCCATCAGTGAGACCCTAGACAGAACTGAAGCTTTCTTT. It codes for CAISETLDRTEAFF.

The genes are TRBV30 and TRBJ1-6; unclear D gene. Germline-derived CDR1 and CDR2 are GTSNPN and SVGIG (reference sequence). The V end was cut by 0 bases, the J end by 7 bases, with 4 bases between. The CDR3 spans 12 residues. The CDR3 bases are TGTGCCTGGAGTGTGAAAAATTCACCCCTCCACTTT. Translated, it gives CAWSVKNSPLHF. The variable domain in full, with the rest retrieved from reference TRBV30 and TRBJ1-6, is SQTIHQWPATLVQPVGSPLSLECTVEGTSNPNLYWYRQAAGRGLQLLFYSVGIGQISSEVPQNLSASRPQDRQFILSSKKLLLSDSGFYLCAWSVKNSPLHFGNGTRLTVT.

This chain links TRBV7-8 with TRBJ2-7; 7 nucleotides match TRBD2. CDR3 length: 14 amino acids. Germline CDR1 reads SGHVS; CDR2 reads FQNEAQ. With V trimmed by 5 bases and J by 6 bases, 10 bases remained unmatched. DNA of the CDR3: TGTGCCAGCAGCGCCGGGACTATGGCCCTCGAGCAGTACTTC. It specifies CASSAGTMALEQYF.

CDR3 nucleotides: TGTGCCAGCAGCAGGGGCAGGGGGTTGGGCAACACTGAAGCTTTCTTT. It encodes CASSRGRGLGNTEAFF. The V call is TRBV2, the J call TRBJ1-1; 7 nucleotides match TRBD1. This CDR3 is 16 amino acids long. Per germline, CDR1 SNHLY and CDR2 FYNNEI. V gave up 6 bases and J gave up 2 bases; unmatched junction bases: 12.

This clone came up a few times. The V gene is TRBV5-4, the J gene TRBJ1-2; D perhaps matches TRBD1 (5 bases). V was shortened by 3 bases and J by 8 bases, with 14 bases between the two germline ends. This CDR3 has 13 amino acids. Per the germline V gene, CDR1 is SGHNT and CDR2 is YYREEE (reference sequence). The CDR3 DNA follows: TGTGCCAGCAGCTCCCAGGGAGAGAACGGCTACACCTTC. The encoded protein is CASSSQGENGYTF.

CDR3 coding DNA: TGTGCCAGCAGCCCCGGGACTAGCGGAGAGACCCAGTACTTC. As protein: CASSPGTSGETQYF. The chain uses TRBV11-2 and TRBJ2-5; 11 nucleotides agree with TRBD2. This CDR3 comprises 14 residues. The V and J ends lost 5 bases and 4 bases, in that order; junction bases with no gene match: 3. The germline V gene encodes CDR1 SGHAT and CDR2 FQNNGV.

This clone was observed a few times. The chain is built from TRBV6-4 and TRBJ1-1; no reliable D call. Trimming stripped 3 bases from V and 1 base from J, with 9 bases between. Germline CDR1 and CDR2: MRHNA and SNTAGT. The length of the CDR3 is 14 residues. The CDR3 protein is CASSEGTKNTEAFF. In DNA, the CDR3 is TGTGCCAGCAGTGAGGGCACCAAGAACACTGAAGCTTTCTTT.